The rows below give T cell receptor beta chains drawn from one sample of a study of blood T cell repertoires in COVID-19. The assay was immunoSEQ multiplex PCR, and TCRdb's table has in-frame clones only and misses some. The table lists about 140,000 clones, approximately 86% of them singletons. The sequenced sample was peripheral blood. Every receptor here comes from a woman aged 55 to 70 with acute or convalescent COVID-19. CDR3s include the opening cysteine and the closing phenylalanine or tryptophan. A D gene is named only where the DNA matches it firmly. The size field is filled for only some rows; it gives once, few, many or a size class.

>few|-|11|TRBJ2-2|TRBV28
CASTSPGELFF
TGTGCCAGCACTTCTCCCGGGGAGCTGTTTTTT
>-|-|11|TRBJ2-1|TRBV7-6
CASGWGLEEFF
TGTGCCAGCGGGTGGGGGCTAGAGGAGTTCTTC
>few|-|14|TRBJ1-1|TRBV25-1
CASTPLSRNTEAFF
TGTGCCAGCACACCTCTGTCCAGGAACACTGAAGCTTTCTTT
>-|TRBD2|18|TRBJ2-1|TRBV10-3
CAISGVQSLQGGSNEQFF
TGTGCCATCAGTGGAGTCCAAAGTCTCCAGGGAGGGAGCAATGAGCAGTTCTTC
>-|-|16|TRBJ2-6|TRBV4-3
CASSQQGNTGANVLTF
TGCGCCAGCAGCCAACAGGGTAACACTGGGGCCAACGTCCTGACTTTC
>-|TRBD2|18|TRBJ2-7|TRBV6-6
CASSRGGSGGPSGYEQYF
TGTGCCAGCAGTCGCGGGGGTAGCGGGGGTCCATCGGGCTACGAGCAGTACTTC
>-|TRBD2|17|TRBJ2-1|TRBV15
CATSRGSIAGGGNEQFF
TGTGCCACCAGCAGAGGGTCTATAGCGGGGGGAGGTAATGAGCAGTTCTTC
>-|-|15|TRBJ1-3|TRBV20-1
CSASLQFLSGNTIYF
TGCAGTGCTAGTTTACAATTCCTCTCTGGAAACACCATATATTTT
>-|-|14|TRBJ2-5|TRBV15
CATSRDFLQETQYF
TGTGCCACCAGCAGAGATTTCCTTCAAGAGACCCAGTACTTC
>-|-|17|TRBJ1-5|TRBV28
CASSLLRLLSGNQPQHF
TGTGCCAGCAGTTTATTGCGATTACTTTCGGGTAATCAGCCCCAGCATTTT
>-|-|13|TRBJ2-2|TRBV18
CASSPTGTGELFF
TGTGCCAGCTCACCCACGGGAACCGGGGAGCTGTTTTTT
>-|TRBD1|14|TRBJ2-2|TRBV19
CASKGDRNTGELFF
TGTGCCAGTAAAGGGGACAGAAACACCGGGGAGCTGTTTTTT
>-|-|15|TRBJ1-1|TRBV28
CASSSRTPTGTEAFF
TGTGCCAGCAGTTCCCGGACGCCCACGGGGACTGAAGCTTTCTTT
>-|-|17|TRBJ2-3|TRBV4-1
CASSQDAGRRPKDTQYF
TGCGCCAGCAGCCAAGATGCAGGGCGGAGACCGAAAGATACGCAGTATTTT
>few|TRBD1|14|TRBJ2-7|TRBV9
CASSARTGDTEQYF
TGTGCCAGCAGCGCAAGGACAGGGGATACCGAGCAGTACTTC
>-|TRBD2|14|TRBJ2-1|TRBV3-1/TRBV3-2
CASNLGGVYNEQFF
TGTGCCAGCAACCTCGGGGGGGTCTACAATGAGCAGTTCTTC
>-|-|14|TRBJ2-7|TRBV7-2
CASSFGSATYEQYF
TGTGCCAGCAGCTTTGGCTCTGCAACCTACGAGCAGTACTTC
>-|-|19|TRBJ1-6|TRBV10-2
CASSESPGGWSSYNSPLHF
TGCGCCAGCAGTGAGTCGCCGGGGGGTTGGAGCTCCTATAATTCACCCCTCCACTTT
>-|-|16|TRBJ1-4|TRBV19
CASSDRRLATNEKLFF
TGTGCCAGTAGTGACAGGCGCCTTGCAACTAATGAAAAACTGTTTTTT
>few|TRBD2|17|TRBJ2-1|TRBV4-1
CASSQRTSGGALNEQFF
TGCGCCAGCAGCCAACGCACTAGCGGGGGGGCTTTGAATGAGCAGTTCTTC
>-|TRBD2|15|TRBJ2-1|TRBV27
CASSSELAGGNEQFF
TGTGCCAGCAGTTCCGAACTAGCGGGAGGCAATGAGCAGTTCTTC
>-|-|17|TRBJ2-6|TRBV19
CASSLGAGPSGANVLTF
TGTGCCAGTAGCCTTGGGGCCGGCCCCTCTGGGGCCAACGTCCTGACTTTC
>-|-|14|TRBJ2-4|TRBV9
CASSVDGASDIQYF
TGTGCCAGCAGCGTAGATGGGGCCTCAGACATTCAGTACTTC
>-|-|15|TRBJ1-1|TRBV30
CAWSPRGGLSTEAFF
TGTGCCTGGAGTCCAAGGGGGGGGTTGAGCACTGAAGCTTTCTTT
>-|-|13|TRBJ1-2|TRBV18
CASSPDRNYGYTF
TGTGCCAGCTCACCGGACAGAAACTATGGCTACACCTTC
>-|-|12|TRBJ1-2|TRBV11-3
CASSLDGGGYTF
TGTGCCAGCAGCTTAGACGGAGGCGGCTACACCTTC
>-|TRBD2|17|TRBJ2-3|TRBV13
CASSLEGPSGGTDTQYF
TGTGCCAGCAGCTTAGAAGGACCTAGCGGAGGCACAGATACGCAGTATTTT
>-|TRBD2|17|TRBJ2-5|TRBV24-1
CATSDASGGANRETQYF
TGTGCCACCAGTGATGCTAGCGGGGGGGCTAATCGGGAGACCCAGTACTTC
>-|TRBD1|15|TRBJ1-2|TRBV27
CASSIGQGASYGYTF
TGTGCCAGCAGTATCGGACAGGGGGCATCGTATGGCTACACCTTC
>-|-|15|TRBJ2-3|TRBV7-9
CASSLAGGPTDTQYF
TGTGCCAGCAGCTTAGCGGGGGGGCCCACAGATACGCAGTATTTT
>-|TRBD1|16|TRBJ2-4|TRBV5-1
CASSFDGRDSENIQYF
TGCGCCAGCAGCTTTGACGGAAGGGACAGCGAAAACATTCAGTACTTC
>few|-|13|TRBJ2-7|TRBV5-1
CASSLESGIEQYF
TGCGCCAGCAGCTTGGAGTCAGGAATCGAGCAGTACTTC
>-|-|14|TRBJ1-5|TRBV6-5
CASSYSGGSQPQHF
TGTGCCAGCAGTTACTCTGGGGGGTCGCAGCCCCAGCATTTT
>once|-|13|TRBJ2-5|TRBV27
CASSTTGVRTQYF
TGTGCCAGCAGTACCACGGGAGTGAGAACCCAGTACTTC
>-|TRBD1|14|TRBJ2-7|TRBV5-1
CASSSGQGAREQYF
TGCGCCAGCAGCTCGGGACAGGGGGCGAGGGAGCAGTACTTC
>-|-|14|TRBJ2-7|TRBV7-6
CASSLGTISYEQYF
TGTGCCAGCAGCTTAGGCACAATCTCCTACGAGCAGTACTTC
>-|TRBD1|12|TRBJ1-1|TRBV29-1
CSVEAGGTEAFF
TGCAGCGTTGAGGCAGGGGGCACTGAAGCTTTCTTT
>-|-|13|TRBJ2-2|TRBV25-1
CASSEWATGELFF
TGTGCCAGCAGTGAATGGGCGACCGGGGAGCTGTTTTTT